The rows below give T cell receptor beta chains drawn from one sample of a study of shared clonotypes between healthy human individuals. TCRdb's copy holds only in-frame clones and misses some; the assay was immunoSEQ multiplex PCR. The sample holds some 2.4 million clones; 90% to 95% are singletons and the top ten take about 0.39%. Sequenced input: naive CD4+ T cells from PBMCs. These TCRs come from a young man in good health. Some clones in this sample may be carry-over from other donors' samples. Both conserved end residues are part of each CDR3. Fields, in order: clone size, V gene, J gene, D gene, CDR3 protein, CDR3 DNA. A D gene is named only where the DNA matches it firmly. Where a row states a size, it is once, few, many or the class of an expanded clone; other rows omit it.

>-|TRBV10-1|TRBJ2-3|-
CASSAVPYTDTQYF
TGCGCCAGCAGTGCCGTACCCTACACAGATACGCAGTATTTT
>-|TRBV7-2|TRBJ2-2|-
CASSPYSSPGGFTGELFF
TGTGCCAGCAGCCCATACTCGTCCCCCGGGGGCTTCACCGGGGAGCTGTTTTTT
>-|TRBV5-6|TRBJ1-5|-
CASSLGYNTDQPQHF
TGTGCCAGCAGCTTGGGTTATAACACCGATCAGCCCCAGCATTTT
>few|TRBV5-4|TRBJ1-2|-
CASSSEGGSYGYTF
TGTGCCAGCAGCTCCGAGGGGGGTAGCTATGGCTACACCTTC
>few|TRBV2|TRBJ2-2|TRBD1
CASRRDSTGELFF
TGTGCCAGCAGACGGGACAGCACCGGGGAGCTGTTTTTT
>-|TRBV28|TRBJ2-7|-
CASSIQDLRSYEQYF
TGTGCCAGCAGTATCCAGGACTTACGCTCCTACGAGCAGTACTTC
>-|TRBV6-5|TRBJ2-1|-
CASSYRQGAINEQFF
TGTGCCAGCAGTTACCGGCAGGGAGCTATCAATGAGCAGTTCTTC
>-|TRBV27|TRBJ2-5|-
CAPPRGAETQYF
TGTGCCCCCCCCCGGGGTGCAGAGACCCAGTACTTC
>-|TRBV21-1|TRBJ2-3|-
CASSKKGTSDTDTQYF
TGTGCCAGCAGCAAAAAAGGGACTAGCGACACAGATACGCAGTATTTT
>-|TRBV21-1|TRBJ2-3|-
CASRWTDTQYF
TGTGCCAGCAGATGGACAGATACGCAGTATTTT